This T cell receptor (beta chain) comes out of a study of blood T cell repertoires in COVID-19. This clone was recorded only once. Original processing methods: Estimation of nucleated cell counts was performed using reference gene primer amplification. TCRdb's table, derived via immunoSEQ multiplex PCR, lists solely in-frame clones and lacks some. D and trimming were read from the DNA, whereas the V and J calls and clone size are those reported in that table. The sample lists around 140,000 clones, roughly 86% occurring once. The specimen sequenced was peripheral blood. This TCR was sampled from a woman between 45 and 60 years old with acute or convalescent COVID-19.

The CDR3, as DNA: TGTGCCAGCAGCTTGAAAAAAGGCGGTTTCAATGAGCAGTTCTTC. Translated, it gives CASSLKKGGFNEQFF. This chain connects TRBV5-4 to TRBJ2-1; D is uncertain. Germline lookup yields CDR1 SGHNT and CDR2 YYREEE (reference sequence). Trimming removed 1 base from V and 6 bases from J, with 14 bases in between. This CDR3 is built from 15 residues.